The rows below give T cell receptor beta chains drawn from one sample of a study of cytomegalovirus exposure and HLA in healthy donors. Assay used: immunoSEQ multiplex PCR; TCRdb lists only in-frame clones, some missing. The sample yields roughly 100,000 clones, around 76% seen once. The sequencing input was PBMCs. All receptors come from a man aged 35 to 55 in good health and CMV-seropositive. Both conserved end residues are trimmed from each CDR3.

AWSIGTNTEAF,TRBJ1-1,TRBV30
ASSALGGYEQY,TRBJ2-7,TRBV6-1
ASSHSNRGRANTGELF,TRBJ2-2,TRBV19
ASSLPIQQGRTEAF,TRBJ1-1,TRBV28
ASSLAGTPGGKTQY,TRBJ2-5,TRBV7-9
ASSQGGLAGNTDTQY,TRBJ2-3,TRBV4-1
ASSSTGYGYT,TRBJ1-2,TRBV13
ASSIAGPVYGYT,TRBJ1-2,TRBV19
ASSLADRAD,TRBJ2-4,TRBV7-9
ASSQSGYTGELF,TRBJ2-2,TRBV10-1
STRQGMGYT,TRBJ1-2,TRBV20-1
ASSPSEEQGLFGYT,TRBJ1-2,TRBV18
ASSLRGGGREKLF,TRBJ1-4,TRBV4-1
ASSGQGVRQY,TRBJ2-3,TRBV9
SAETTSGLYNEQF,TRBJ2-1,TRBV29-1
ASEPSGGAWNEQF,TRBJ2-1,TRBV28
ASSQGQLNNYGYT,TRBJ1-2,TRBV5-4